The subject of this entry is one T cell receptor beta chain. CDR1 SNHLY and CDR2 FYNNEI come from the germline V gene. The CDR3 has 14 amino acids. The V end was cut by 2 bases, the J end by 7 bases, with 14 bases between. Profiled with immunoSEQ multiplex PCR; TCRdb holds only in-frame clones, not every one. The profile shows roughly 100,000 clones, 80% to 85% of them singletons. These data originate in a study of blood T cell repertoires in COVID-19. Whole-study context: Acute-phase and convalescent COVID-19 samples originated in the United States, Italy and Spain.

This clonotype originated in an elderly man with acute or convalescent COVID-19. Source material: peripheral blood. The rearrangement uses TRBV2 and TRBJ2-5; a possible D gene is TRBD1 (5 bases). CDR3 in amino acids: CASSERGPEGTQYF. CDR3 coding DNA: TGTGCCAGCAGTGAAAGGGGTCCAGAAGGGACCCAGTACTTC.